The 16 T cell receptor beta chains given below trace back to one sample, sequenced in a study of blood T cell repertoires in COVID-19 (dated by TCRdb to 2018 to 2021). The library was obtained by the immunoSEQ multiplex PCR assay. TCRdb carries this immuneACCESS record with in-frame sequences only. Its versions omit some clonotypes, under half of them owing to an unresolved V gene in the studies checked, with the rest unexplained. For this sample there are fewer than 150,000 clones; around nine tenths appear just once. The top ten constitute around 5% of the sample. Sequencing input: peripheral blood. The receptors shown here come from a human donor in a cohort sampled during active COVID-19.

This clone was recorded only once. The rearrangement uses TRBV7-3 and TRBJ2-1; D perhaps matches TRBD1 (5 bases). The germline V gene encodes CDR1 SGHTA and CDR2 FQGTGA. The ends were cut back, 6 bases at V and 5 bases at J, with 11 bases in the middle. CDR3 size: 13 residues. The CDR3 reads CASRETGNNEQFF. The CDR3 nucleotides read TGTGCCAGCAGGGAAACAGGTAACAATGAGCAGTTCTTC.

The V gene is TRBV28, the J gene TRBJ2-4, with 13 bases matching TRBD2. CDR1 and CDR2 from the germline V gene are MDHEN and SYDVKM. The ends lost 6 bases at V and 1 base at J; junction bases unmatched: 18. There are 21 residues in the CDR3. The CDR3 coding sequence is TGTGCCAGCAGCCCTACCGGGACTAGCGGGATTTACGGCTTTGCCAAAAACATTCAGTACTTC. Translation gives CASSPTGTSGIYGFAKNIQYF.

The CDR3 is CASRAPLAGLVETQYF. DNA for the CDR3: TGTGCCAGCAGGGCCCCACTGGCGGGACTGGTGGAGACCCAGTACTTC. The genes are TRBV2 and TRBJ2-5; TRBD2 might be the D (6 bases). V was shortened by 6 bases and J by 5 bases, with 22 bases between the two germline ends. The CDR3 is 16 residues long. Germline V gene lookup returns CDR1 SNHLY and CDR2 FYNNEI.

The gene calls are TRBV15 and TRBJ1-1; no firm D call. There are 15 residues in the CDR3. Germline CDR1 reads LNHNV; CDR2 reads YYDKDF (reference sequence). Trimming removed 0 bases from V and 3 bases from J, with 11 bases in between. CDR3 in amino acids: CATSRDLVLDTEAFF. The CDR3 region has the DNA TGTGCCACCAGCAGAGACCTCGTCCTAGACACTGAAGCTTTCTTT.

J is TRBJ2-1 and V is TRBV9, with 10 positions matching TRBD2. Unmatched junction bases numbered 6, after V lost 0 bases and J lost 9 bases. This CDR3 has 15 amino acids. CDR1 is SGDLS, CDR2 YYNGEE, per germline. The CDR3 coding sequence is TGTGCCAGCAGCGTAGCCCTAGCGGGGGCGGGTGAGCAGTTCTTC. It is translated as CASSVALAGAGEQFF.

The chain couples TRBV9 to TRBJ2-1; weak D call: TRBD2 (7 bases). The V gene lost 4 bases and the J gene lost 4 bases, with 18 bases spanning the gap. Germline assignment: CDR1 SGDLS and CDR2 YYNGEE. This CDR3 is built from 16 residues. This chain's CDR3 is CASSPQGGGSYNEQFF. CDR3 coding DNA: TGTGCCAGCAGCCCACAAGGGGGGGGATCTTACAATGAGCAGTTCTTC. Based on the CDR3 plus reference TRBV9 and TRBJ2-1, the full variable domain is DSGVTQTPKHLITATGQRVTLRCSPRSGDLSVYWYQQSLDQGLQFLIQYYNGEERAKGNILERFSAQQFPDLHSELNLSSLELGDSALYFCASSPQGGGSYNEQFFGPGTRLTVL.

This clone turned up a few times. The chain employs TRBV6-4 and TRBJ2-7; 10 bases are a match to TRBD2. The J segment lost 3 bases and the V segment lost 3 bases, leaving 8 bases of the junction unmatched. The CDR3 runs 16 residues. Germline-derived CDR1 and CDR2 are MRHNA and SNTAGT. CDR3 sequence (DNA): TGTGCCAGCAGTGATTCCGGACTAGCGGTTGTCTACGAGCAGTACTTC. Translating gives CASSDSGLAVVYEQYF.

The rearrangement uses TRBV7-3 and TRBJ2-1, with 15 bases identical to TRBD2. Germline V gene sequence: CDR1 SGHTA, CDR2 FQGTGA. This CDR3 has 16 residues. Unmatched junction bases numbered 6, after V lost 2 bases and J lost 10 bases. In DNA, the CDR3 is TGTGCCAGCAGCTTAGGACTAGCGGGGGGGCAAAGCGAGCAGTTCTTC. This sequence encodes CASSLGLAGGQSEQFF. Full variable domain (remainder filled in from reference TRBV7-3 and TRBJ2-1): GAGVSQTPSNKVTEKGKYVELRCDPISGHTALYWYRQSLGQGPEFLIYFQGTGAADDSGLPNDRFFAVRPEGSVSTLKIQRTERGDSAVYLCASSLGLAGGQSEQFFGPGTRLTVL.

The CDR3 DNA is TGCAGCGTGAGTGACACTGAAGCTTTCTTT. Residues: CSVSDTEAFF. The chain has TRBV29-1 and TRBJ1-1; D is ambiguous. Germline V CDR1 and CDR2: SQVTM, ANQGSEA. Trimming removed 6 bases from V and 3 bases from J, with 5 bases in between. The CDR3 extends over 10 amino acids.

The sample holds a few counts of this clone. The chain is built from TRBV27 and TRBJ1-1; D not resolved. Trimming left V 4 bases short and J 3 bases short, with 3 bases between. CDR1 is MNHEY and CDR2 is SMNVEV in the germline V gene (reference sequence). The CDR3 covers 11 residues. The CDR3 loop is CASSSYTEAFF. The CDR3 DNA is TGTGCCAGCAGTTCGTACACTGAAGCTTTCTTT.

This clone has a single count. The chain couples TRBV9 to TRBJ2-7; TRBD2 might be the D (5 bases). The CDR3 runs to 13 residues. Trimming pared 2 bases from V and 2 bases from J, leaving 8 bases between. Germline assignment: CDR1 SGDLS and CDR2 YYNGEE. This CDR3 reads CASSVGETYEQYF. The CDR3 DNA follows: TGTGCCAGCAGCGTGGGAGAAACCTACGAGCAGTACTTC.

This sequence joins TRBV4-2 and TRBJ2-3, with 12 positions matching TRBD2. CDR3 length: 16 residues. Germline V gives CDR1 LGHNA, CDR2 YNFKEQ. V lost 2 bases, J lost 6 bases, and 6 bases stayed unmatched. CDR3 bases: TGTGCCAGCAGCCAACTAGCGGGGGGGCCGGCGGATACGCAGTATTTT. It codes for CASSQLAGGPADTQYF.

V and J are TRBV6-5 and TRBJ2-7; D not resolved. V lost 2 bases and J lost 5, with 13 bases in between. Germline V gene data show CDR1 as MNHEY and CDR2 as SVGAGI. This CDR3 comprises 14 residues. The CDR3 nucleotides read TGTGCCAGCAGTTACGACGGAGCCCGGAACGAGCAGTACTTC. As protein: CASSYDGARNEQYF.

V gene TRBV13 combines with J gene TRBJ2-5; tentatively, D is TRBD1 (5 bases). Trimming stripped 3 bases from V and 3 bases from J, with 11 bases between. The CDR3 sequence is 14 residues long. Germline-derived CDR1 and CDR2 are PRHDT and FYEKMQ (reference sequence). The chain's CDR3 is CASSFRTGKETQYF. CDR3 DNA: TGTGCCAGCAGCTTCCGTACAGGAAAAGAGACCCAGTACTTC.

This clone was counted a few times. The chain joins TRBV9 to TRBJ2-3; 11 positions agree with TRBD2. The CDR3 covers 18 residues. V lost 0 bases and J lost 3; bases outside the gene matches: 9. From germline, CDR1 is SGDLS and CDR2 YYNGEE. CDR3 loop: CASSVATSSGGPTDTQYF. CDR3 nucleotide sequence: TGTGCCAGCAGCGTAGCTACGTCTAGCGGGGGGCCGACAGATACGCAGTATTTT. Combining the CDR3 with reference TRBV9 and TRBJ2-3 gives the whole variable domain DSGVTQTPKHLITATGQRVTLRCSPRSGDLSVYWYQQSLDQGLQFLIQYYNGEERAKGNILERFSAQQFPDLHSELNLSSLELGDSALYFCASSVATSSGGPTDTQYFGPGTRLTVL.

This chain links TRBV3-1 (or the pseudogene TRBV3-2) with TRBJ2-5; weak D call: TRBD2 (7 bases). In germline, CDR1 is LGHDT, CDR2 YNNKEL (reference sequence). This CDR3 is built from 14 residues. Trimming took off 4 bases at V and 2 bases at J, with 11 bases between the two ends. CDR3 DNA: TGTGCCAGCAGCCGGGGGGGCCGGCAAGAGACCCAGTACTTC. Translating gives CASSRGGRQETQYF.